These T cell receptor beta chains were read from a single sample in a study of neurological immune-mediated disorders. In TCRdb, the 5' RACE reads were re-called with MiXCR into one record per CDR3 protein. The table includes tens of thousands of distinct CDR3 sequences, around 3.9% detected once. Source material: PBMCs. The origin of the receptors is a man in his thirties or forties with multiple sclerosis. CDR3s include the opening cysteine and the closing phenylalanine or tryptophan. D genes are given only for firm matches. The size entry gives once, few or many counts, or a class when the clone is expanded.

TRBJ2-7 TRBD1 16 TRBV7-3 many TGTGCCAGCAGCTCCACAGGGGGCACCGCATCCTACGAGCAGTACTTC CASSSTGGTASYEQYF
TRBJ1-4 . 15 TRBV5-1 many TGCGCCAGCAGCTACCTAGGGAGGGAGAATGAAAAACTGTTTTTT CASSYLGRENEKLFF
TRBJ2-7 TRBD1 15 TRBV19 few TGTGCCAGTAGTACCGGAGGACAGGTCACCTACGAGCAGTACTTC CASSTGGQVTYEQYF
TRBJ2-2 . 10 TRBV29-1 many TGCAGCGTTGAATCCGGGGAGCTGTTTTTT CSVESGELFF
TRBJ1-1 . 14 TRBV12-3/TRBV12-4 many TGTGCCAGCAGTCGTGACAGGCGGGGCACTGAAGCTTTCTTT CASSRDRRGTEAFF
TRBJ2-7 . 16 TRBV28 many TGTGCCAGCAGTTCTCCTCGGGGGGACAGTTCCTACGAGCAGTACTTC CASSSPRGDSSYEQYF
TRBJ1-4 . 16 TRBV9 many TGTGCCAGCAGCCCCGGAATTAGGGACACTAATGAAAAACTGTTTTTT CASSPGIRDTNEKLFF
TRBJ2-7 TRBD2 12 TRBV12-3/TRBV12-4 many TGTGCCAGGAAAGCGGGAGTAGGCGAGCAGTACTTC CARKAGVGEQYF
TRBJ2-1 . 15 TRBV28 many TGTGCCAGCAGTTTATTGGGGGCTATCTACAATGAGCAGTTCTTC CASSLLGAIYNEQFF
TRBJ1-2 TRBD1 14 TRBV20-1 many TGCAGTGCTAGAGCCGCGGGGACAGGGGGAGGCTACACCTTC CSARAAGTGGGYTF
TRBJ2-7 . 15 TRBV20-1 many TGCAGTGCCCAAAATCGGCGGGGCGGAGCCTACGAGCAGTACTTC CSAQNRRGGAYEQYF
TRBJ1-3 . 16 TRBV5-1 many TGCGCCAGCAGCTTGGACCAGGACAGCTCTGGAAACACCATATATTTT CASSLDQDSSGNTIYF
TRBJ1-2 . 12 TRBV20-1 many TGCAGTGCTGAGGGCCCTAACTATGGCTACACCTTC CSAEGPNYGYTF
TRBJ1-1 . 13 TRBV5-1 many TGCGCCAGCAGCTTGGTCCCGGGGGCTGAAGCTTTCTTT CASSLVPGAEAFF
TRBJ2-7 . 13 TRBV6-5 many TGTGCCAGCAGTCCGACCGCCGTTAGGGAGCAGTACTTC CASSPTAVREQYF
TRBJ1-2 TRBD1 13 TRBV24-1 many TGTGCCACCATTCGGGACAGGGTCTATGGCTACACCTTC CATIRDRVYGYTF
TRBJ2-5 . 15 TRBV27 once TGTGCCAGCAGTTTAAACAGGGACTCTACAGAGACCCAGTACTTC CASSLNRDSTETQYF
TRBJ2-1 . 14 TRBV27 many TGTGCCAGCAGTGCGGGACATCCGATCAATGAGCAGTTCTTC CASSAGHPINEQFF
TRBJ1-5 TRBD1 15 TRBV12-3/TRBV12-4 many TGTGCCAGCAGTTTATCGACAGGGGGCGCTAGGGCCCAGCATTTT CASSLSTGGARAQHF
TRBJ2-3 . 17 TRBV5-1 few TGCGCCAGCAGCCCCGTGACGGGGACCTCAAGGACAGATACGCAGTATTTT CASSPVTGTSRTDTQYF
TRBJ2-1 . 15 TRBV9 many TGTGCCAGCAGCGTAGGGGGCGCGACCTACAATGAGCAGTTCTTC CASSVGGATYNEQFF
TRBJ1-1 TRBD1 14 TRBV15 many TGTGCCACCAGCAGAGATCGTGGGACAGGCGCGGCTTTCTTT CATSRDRGTGAAFF
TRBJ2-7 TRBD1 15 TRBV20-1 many TGCAGTGCTAGAGATGATCGGACAGGGGGCTACGAGCAGTACTTC CSARDDRTGGYEQYF
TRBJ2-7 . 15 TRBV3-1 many TGTGCCAGCAGCGGTGGGGGGGCCTACCCCTACGAGCAGTACTTC CASSGGGAYPYEQYF
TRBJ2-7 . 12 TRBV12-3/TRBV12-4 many TGTGCCAGCAGTTCGAGGGTGCCCGAGCAGTACTTC CASSSRVPEQYF
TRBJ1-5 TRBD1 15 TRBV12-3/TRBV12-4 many TGTGCCAGCAGTTCGAGGGGACAGGGTGCTCAGCCCCAGCATTTT CASSSRGQGAQPQHF
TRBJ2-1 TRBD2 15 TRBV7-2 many TGTGCCAGCAGCCTCTGGACTAGCTTCTACAATGAGCAGTTCTTC CASSLWTSFYNEQFF
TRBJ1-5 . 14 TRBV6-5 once TGTGCCAGCAGTTCGAACACAGGGCGACAGCCCCAGCATTTT CASSSNTGRQPQHF
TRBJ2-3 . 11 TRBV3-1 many TGTGCCAGCAGCCAAGGAGTCACGCAGTATTTT CASSQGVTQYF
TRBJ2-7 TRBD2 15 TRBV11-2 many TGTGCCAGCAGCCTCGGGACTAGTCGCTCCTACGAGCAGTACTTC CASSLGTSRSYEQYF
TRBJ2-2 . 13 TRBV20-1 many TGCGGGTCTCGGGCAGGGGATACCGGGGAGCTGTTTTTT CGSRAGDTGELFF
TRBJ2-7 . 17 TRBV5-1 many TGCGCCAGCAGCTTGCTTCTGTCCGACGGCGGGGCGAGGGAGCAGTACTTC CASSLLLSDGGAREQYF
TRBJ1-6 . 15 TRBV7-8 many TGTGCCAGCAGCTTAAGTGGCAGGAGGGAGTCACCCCTCCACTTT CASSLSGRRESPLHF
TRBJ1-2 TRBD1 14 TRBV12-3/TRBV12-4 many TGTGCCAGCAGTCGACAGGGATTGGACTATGGCTACACCTTC CASSRQGLDYGYTF
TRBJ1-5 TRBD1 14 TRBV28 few TGTGCCAGCAGTATCGGGACAGGGAATCAGCCCCAGAATTTT CASSIGTGNQPQNF
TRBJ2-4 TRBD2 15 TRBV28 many TGTGCCAGCAGTTTCCGCGGGAGGGCCAAAAACATTCAGTACTTC CASSFRGRAKNIQYF
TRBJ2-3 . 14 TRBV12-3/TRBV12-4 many TGTGCCAGCAGATCCCCTAGCGGCACAGATACGCAGTATTTT CASRSPSGTDTQYF
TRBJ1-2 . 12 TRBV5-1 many TGCGCCAGCAGCTTGACTAACTATGGCTACACCTTC CASSLTNYGYTF
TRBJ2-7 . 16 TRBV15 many TGTGCCACCAGCAGAAAGACGACTAGTGTAGGCTACGAGCAGTACTTC CATSRKTTSVGYEQYF
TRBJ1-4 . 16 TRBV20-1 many TGCAGTGCTAGAGGGCAAGGGGCCCCAACTAATGAAAAACTGTTTTTT CSARGQGAPTNEKLFF
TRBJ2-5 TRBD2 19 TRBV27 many TGTGCCAGCAGTTTTTCCTGGGCTAGCGGGAATTGGGGTCAAGAGACCCAGTACTTC CASSFSWASGNWGQETQYF
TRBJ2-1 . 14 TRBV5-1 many TGCGCCAGCAGCTTGGTTGGCGGGCAGAATGAGCAGTTCTTC CASSLVGGQNEQFF
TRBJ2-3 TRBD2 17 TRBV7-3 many TGTGCCAGCAGCTTAATCCCGGTAGCGGGGGGAGGGGATTCGCAGTATTTT CASSLIPVAGGGDSQYF
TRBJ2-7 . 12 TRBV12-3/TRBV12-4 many TGTGCCAGCAGTTTATCCCATTACGAGCAGTACTTC CASSLSHYEQYF